The T cell receptor (beta chain) described here comes from a study of shared clonotypes between healthy human individuals (dated by TCRdb to 2019 to 2021). Context from the whole study: The cohort comprised a couple of women and a few men aged 18 to 49 years. For each donor, three plates each were used for CD4 naive and CD4 memory, two plates were used for CD8 naive, and one plate was used for CD8 memory. To estimate repertoire size and how much clonotypes are shared between individuals, the study performed deep sequencing of blood TCR repertoires from a handful of healthy adults. To increase sequencing depth and limit assay-specific biases, TCR repertoire library preparation and sequencing were carried out by different laboratories using diverse techniques. Leukapheresis yielded between about 0.85 and 10 billion PBMCs per donor.

CD8 naive samples consisted of CD45RO-negative cells that were positively selected for CCR7, yielding a CD45RA+CCR7+ population without TemRA cells. Donors were healthy HIV-negative adults with no recently reported acute infections or vaccinations. All donors were Caucasian adults living in Nashville, Tennessee, USA. Blood was collected by leukapheresis, and PBMCs were isolated by Ficoll-Histopaque density gradient centrifugation and then cryopreserved in liquid nitrogen vapor phase. Purity and quantity of every magnetically sorted T cell population were checked by analytical flow cytometry. Genomic DNA was isolated from each sorted fraction and quantified by UV absorbance on a Nanodrop 2000c. TCR CDR3 regions were amplified from genomic DNA by multiplex PCR using the deep immunoSEQ assay. Extracted genomic DNA from each cell subset was distributed evenly across all wells of several immunoSEQ 96-well plates, and each plate was treated as a replicate. For sorted subsets, each replicate PCR was loaded with approximately 190 ng genomic DNA, equivalent to 30,000 or so T cell genomes. Purified libraries were measured with a Qubit 3.0 fluorometer, size-checked on a Bioanalyzer 2100, and measured again with the KAPA Library Quantification kit. A separate single-read 150-cycle Illumina NextSeq 550 flow cell was used to sequence each immunoSEQ 96-well plate. In the paper's pipeline: Because the immunoSEQ output included only junctional sequences and no quality scores, the filtering could not be the same as the filtering used for full-length reads. Sequences were annotated with PyIR, a Python wrapper for IgBLAST v1.9, using IMGT germline references to assign V/J genes and CDR3. Reads with weak V/J assignments (E-value above 1e-6), missing CDR3, stop codons, out-of-frame junctions, or ambiguous translated residues were removed. V3J clonotypes were defined by identical inferred V gene, J gene, and CDR3 amino acid sequence. To compute the percentage overlap between repertoires, the number of shared unique clonotypes was divided by the size of the smaller repertoire. RTK rarefaction, the Chao1 estimator, and Recon v2.1 estimates of unobserved clonotypes were used to assess repertoire richness. Generation probabilities were computed with OLGA for all TCRbeta clonotypes obtained by the gDNA method from several donors. In TCRdb, the immuneACCESS table is reduced to in-frame sequences with V and J assigned. These tables do not hold every clone; where another copy was compared, an unresolved V gene accounts for under half, and the others remain unexplained. The V and J calls and clone size come from that table; D and trimming were worked out from the DNA. The sample data list millions of clones, and around 93% of these were observed just once. Around 1.7% of the sample is in the top ten clones.

What the research found in general, with its limitations: When a handful of donors were compared, the shared fraction of clonotypes was roughly 5% for naive CD4, around 3.5% for naive CD8, 2.3% for memory CD4, and 0.4% for memory CD8. Sampling was restricted to blood, and TCR repertoires in tissue are likely to differ from TCR repertoires in blood. Larger estimated clonotype richness was generally found for naive subsets than for memory subsets. Pairwise subsampling indicated that sequencing depth was expected to affect the degree of clonotype sharing among donors. Compared with non-shared clonotypes, the clonotypes found in all four sorted-subset donors had higher generation probabilities. Incomplete sequencing was indicated by rarefaction of sorted-subset datasets, despite the large sequencing depth. Because the study included a small number of donors, the genetic and exposure-history diversity represented was limited.

Based on the germline V gene, the CDR1 and CDR2 sequences are LGHNA and YNFKEQ. The V end loses 4 bases and the J end loses 6 bases, and a stretch of 18 bases separates them. Measured from the cysteine to the phenylalanine, the CDR3 is 15 residues long. Just the 45-base CDR3 DNA is kept, in frame starting at base 1. Note on this clone: Its antigen is not yet known. No clone much larger than this one lies a single base away; base qualities are absent.

Sample: naive CD8+ T cells from PBMCs. This sample's cell subset or site label indicates: CD45RA+CCR7+. The sequence derives from a man aged 18 to 30 in good health. Some clones in this sample may be carry-over from other donors' samples. The chain was built from TRBV4-2 and TRBJ1-1; tentative D gene TRBD1, with 6 bases matching. CDR3 region: CASSRLYGGAPEAFF. The bases read TGTGCCAGCAGCCGCCTGTACGGGGGGGCTCCTGAAGCTTTCTTT.